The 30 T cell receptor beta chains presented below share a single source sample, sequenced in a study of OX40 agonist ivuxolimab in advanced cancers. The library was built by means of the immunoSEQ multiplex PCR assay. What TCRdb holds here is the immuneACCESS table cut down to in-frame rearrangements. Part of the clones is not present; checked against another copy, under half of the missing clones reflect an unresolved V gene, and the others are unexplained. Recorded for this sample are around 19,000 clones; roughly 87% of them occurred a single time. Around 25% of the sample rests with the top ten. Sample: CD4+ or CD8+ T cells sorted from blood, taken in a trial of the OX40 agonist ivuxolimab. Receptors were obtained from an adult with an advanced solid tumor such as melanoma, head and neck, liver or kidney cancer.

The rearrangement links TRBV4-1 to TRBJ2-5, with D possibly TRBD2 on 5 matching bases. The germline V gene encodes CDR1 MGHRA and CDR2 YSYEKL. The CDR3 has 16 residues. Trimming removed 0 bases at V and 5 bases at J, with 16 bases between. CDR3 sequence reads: CASSQDDASPGETQYF. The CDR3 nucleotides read TGCGCCAGCAGCCAAGATGACGCTAGCCCGGGGGAGACCCAGTACTTC.

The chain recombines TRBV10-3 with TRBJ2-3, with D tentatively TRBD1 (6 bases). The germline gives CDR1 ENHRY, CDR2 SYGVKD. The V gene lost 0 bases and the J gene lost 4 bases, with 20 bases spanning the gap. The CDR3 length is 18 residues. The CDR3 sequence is CAISESGNWFRGADTQYF. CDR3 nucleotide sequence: TGTGCCATCAGTGAGTCGGGGAATTGGTTCAGGGGCGCAGATACGCAGTATTTT.

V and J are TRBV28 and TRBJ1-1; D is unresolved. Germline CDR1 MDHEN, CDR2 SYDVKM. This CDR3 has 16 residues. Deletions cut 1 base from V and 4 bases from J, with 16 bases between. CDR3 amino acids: CASSLYSPGIVTEAFF. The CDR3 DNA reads TGTGCCAGCAGTTTATATAGTCCGGGGATTGTCACTGAAGCTTTCTTT.

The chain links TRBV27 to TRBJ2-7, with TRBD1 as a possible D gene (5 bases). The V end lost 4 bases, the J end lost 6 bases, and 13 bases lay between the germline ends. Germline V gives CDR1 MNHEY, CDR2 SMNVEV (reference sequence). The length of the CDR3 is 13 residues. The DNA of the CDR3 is TGTGCCAGCAGTTCCGCAGGGTTAAGCGAGCAGTACTTC. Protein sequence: CASSSAGLSEQYF.

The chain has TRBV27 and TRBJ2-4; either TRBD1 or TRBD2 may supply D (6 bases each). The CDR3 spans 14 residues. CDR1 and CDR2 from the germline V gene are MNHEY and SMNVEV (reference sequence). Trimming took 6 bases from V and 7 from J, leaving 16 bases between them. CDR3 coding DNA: TGTGCCAGCAGGCCCGGGGGCCCTTTTAACATTCAGTACTTC. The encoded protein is CASRPGGPFNIQYF.

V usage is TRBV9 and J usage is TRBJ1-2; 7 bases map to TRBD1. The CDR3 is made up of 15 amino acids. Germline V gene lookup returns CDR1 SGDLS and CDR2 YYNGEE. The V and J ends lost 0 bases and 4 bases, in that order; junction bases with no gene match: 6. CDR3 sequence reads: CASSVDGTALYGYTF. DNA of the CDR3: TGTGCCAGCAGCGTAGACGGGACAGCACTCTATGGCTACACCTTC. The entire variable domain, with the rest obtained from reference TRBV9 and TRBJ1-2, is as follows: DSGVTQTPKHLITATGQRVTLRCSPRSGDLSVYWYQQSLDQGLQFLIQYYNGEERAKGNILERFSAQQFPDLHSELNLSSLELGDSALYFCASSVDGTALYGYTFGSGTRLTVV.

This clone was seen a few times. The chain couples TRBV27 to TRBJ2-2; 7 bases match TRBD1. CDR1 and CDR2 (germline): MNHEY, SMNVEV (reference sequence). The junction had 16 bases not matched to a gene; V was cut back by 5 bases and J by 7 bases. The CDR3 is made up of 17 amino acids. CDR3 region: CASSNRQGEGPSGELFF. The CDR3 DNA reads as TGTGCCAGCAGTAATCGACAGGGAGAGGGGCCGAGCGGGGAGCTGTTTTTT.

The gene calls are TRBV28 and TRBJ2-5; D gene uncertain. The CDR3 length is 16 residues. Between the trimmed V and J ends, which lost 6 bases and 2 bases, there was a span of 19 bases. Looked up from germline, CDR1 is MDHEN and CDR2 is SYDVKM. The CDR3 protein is CASRVTTDFEQETQYF. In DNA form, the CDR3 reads TGTGCCAGCAGGGTAACGACCGACTTTGAACAAGAGACCCAGTACTTC.

The CDR3 nucleotides read TGTGCCAGCAGGCCCTCGGCGGATAGCAATCAGCCCCAGCATTTT. Its translation: CASRPSADSNQPQHF. The genes are TRBV6-1 and TRBJ1-5; D is unresolved. Trimming cost V 6 bases and J 0 bases, with 12 bases left between them. Looked up from germline, CDR1 is MNHNS and CDR2 is SASEGT. This CDR3 is 15 amino acids long.

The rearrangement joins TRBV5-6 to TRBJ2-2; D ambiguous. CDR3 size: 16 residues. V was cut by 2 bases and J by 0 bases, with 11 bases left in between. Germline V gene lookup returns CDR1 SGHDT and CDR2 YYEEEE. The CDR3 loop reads CASSFQIWANTGELFF. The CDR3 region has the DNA TGTGCCAGCAGCTTCCAGATTTGGGCGAACACCGGGGAGCTGTTTTTT.

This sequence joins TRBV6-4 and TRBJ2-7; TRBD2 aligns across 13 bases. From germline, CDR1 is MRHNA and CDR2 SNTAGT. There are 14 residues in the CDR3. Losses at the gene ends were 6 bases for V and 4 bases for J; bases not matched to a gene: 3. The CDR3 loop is CASSPGLAGYEQYF. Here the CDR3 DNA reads TGTGCCAGCAGCCCGGGACTAGCGGGGTACGAGCAGTACTTC.

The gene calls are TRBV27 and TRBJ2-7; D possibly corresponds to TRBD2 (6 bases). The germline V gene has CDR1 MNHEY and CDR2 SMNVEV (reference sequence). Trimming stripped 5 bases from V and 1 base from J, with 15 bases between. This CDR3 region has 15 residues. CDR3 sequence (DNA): TGTGCCAGCAGTGAAGACTGGGAGGCGTCCTACGAGCAGTACTTC. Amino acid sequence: CASSEDWEASYEQYF.

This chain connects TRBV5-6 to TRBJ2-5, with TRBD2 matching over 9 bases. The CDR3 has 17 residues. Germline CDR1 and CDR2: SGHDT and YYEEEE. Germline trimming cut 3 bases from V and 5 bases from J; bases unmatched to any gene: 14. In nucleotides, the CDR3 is TGTGCCAGCAGCTCCCTGATCGGGGGGACTAGCTGGGAGACCCAGTACTTC. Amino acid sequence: CASSSLIGGTSWETQYF.

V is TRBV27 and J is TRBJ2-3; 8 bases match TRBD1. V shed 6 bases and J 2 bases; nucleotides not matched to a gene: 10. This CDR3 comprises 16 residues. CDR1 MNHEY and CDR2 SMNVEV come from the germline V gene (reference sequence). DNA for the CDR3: TGTGCCAGCAGGCGAGATCCGACAGGGGACACAGATACGCAGTATTTT. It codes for CASRRDPTGDTDTQYF.

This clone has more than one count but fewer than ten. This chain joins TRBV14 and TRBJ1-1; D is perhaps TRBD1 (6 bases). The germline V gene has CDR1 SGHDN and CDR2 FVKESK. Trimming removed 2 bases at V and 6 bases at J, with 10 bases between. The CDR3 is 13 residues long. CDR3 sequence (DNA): TGTGCCAGCAGCCAAACAGGGTTCTCTGAAGCTTTCTTT. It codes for CASSQTGFSEAFF.

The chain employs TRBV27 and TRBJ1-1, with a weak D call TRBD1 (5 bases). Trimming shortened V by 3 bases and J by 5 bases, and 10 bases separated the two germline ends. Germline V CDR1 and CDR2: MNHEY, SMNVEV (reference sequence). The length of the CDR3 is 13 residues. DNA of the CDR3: TGTGCCAGCAGTTTGGGGGTGGGGACTGAAGCTTTCTTT. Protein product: CASSLGVGTEAFF.

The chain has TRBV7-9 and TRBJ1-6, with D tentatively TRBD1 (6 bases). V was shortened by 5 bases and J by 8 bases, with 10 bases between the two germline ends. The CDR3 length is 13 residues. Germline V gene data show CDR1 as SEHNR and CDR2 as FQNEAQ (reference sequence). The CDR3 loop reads CASSTGMDSPLHF. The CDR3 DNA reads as TGTGCCAGCAGCACAGGGATGGATTCACCCCTCCACTTT. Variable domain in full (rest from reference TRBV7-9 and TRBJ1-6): DTGVSQNPRHKITKRGQNVTFRCDPISEHNRLYWYRQTLGQGPEFLTYFQNEAQLEKSRLLSDRFSAERPKGSFSTLEIQRTEQGDSAMYLCASSTGMDSPLHFGNGTRLTVT.

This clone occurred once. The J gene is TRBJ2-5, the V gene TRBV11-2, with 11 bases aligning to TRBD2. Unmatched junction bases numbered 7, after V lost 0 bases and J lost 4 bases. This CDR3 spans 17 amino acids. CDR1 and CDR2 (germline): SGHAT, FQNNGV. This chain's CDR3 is CASSLELAGGLVETQYF. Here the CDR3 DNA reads TGTGCCAGCAGCTTAGAGTTAGCGGGGGGGCTTGTAGAGACCCAGTACTTC.

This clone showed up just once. CDR3: CASSLVGELNTEAFF. CDR3 bases: TGTGCCAGCAGTTTAGTCGGAGAATTGAACACTGAAGCTTTCTTT. This chain joins TRBV28 and TRBJ1-1; D not certain. The V and J ends lost 2 bases and 0 bases respectively, with 10 bases between them. The germline gives CDR1 MDHEN, CDR2 SYDVKM. The CDR3 is 15 residues long.

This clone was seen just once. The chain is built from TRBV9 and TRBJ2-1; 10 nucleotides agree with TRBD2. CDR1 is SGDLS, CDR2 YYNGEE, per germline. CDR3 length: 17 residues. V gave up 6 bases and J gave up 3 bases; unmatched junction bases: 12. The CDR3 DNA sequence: TGTGCCAGCACTGCACGGGCTAGCGGGGGATACTACAATGAGCAGTTCTTC. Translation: CASTARASGGYYNEQFF.

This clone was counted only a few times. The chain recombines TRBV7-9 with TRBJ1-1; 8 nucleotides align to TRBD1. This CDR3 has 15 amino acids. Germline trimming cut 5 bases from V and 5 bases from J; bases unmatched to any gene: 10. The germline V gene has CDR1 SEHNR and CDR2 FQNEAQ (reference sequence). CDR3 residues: CASSGETGVDTEAFF. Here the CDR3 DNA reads TGTGCCAGCAGCGGTGAGACAGGGGTGGATACTGAAGCTTTCTTT.

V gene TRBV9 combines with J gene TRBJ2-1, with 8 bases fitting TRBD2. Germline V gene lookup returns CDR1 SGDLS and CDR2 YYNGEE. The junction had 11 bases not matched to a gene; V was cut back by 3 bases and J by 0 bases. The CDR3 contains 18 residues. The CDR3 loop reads CASSGSPTSGSSYNEQFF. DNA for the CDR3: TGTGCCAGCAGCGGATCCCCCACTAGCGGCAGCTCCTACAATGAGCAGTTCTTC.

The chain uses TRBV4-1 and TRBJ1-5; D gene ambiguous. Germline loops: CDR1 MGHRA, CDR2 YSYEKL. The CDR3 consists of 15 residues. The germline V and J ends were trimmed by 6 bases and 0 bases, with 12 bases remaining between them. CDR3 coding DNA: TGCGCCAGCAGGGCGGAAGATTATAGCAATCAGCCCCAGCATTTT. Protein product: CASRAEDYSNQPQHF.

The CDR3 DNA follows: TGTGCCTCGCAACCATCCCCAGCTGGGGAGCTGTTTTTT. Translated: CASQPSPAGELFF. The chain carries TRBV7-9 and TRBJ2-2, with D unresolved. The length of the CDR3 is 13 residues. The germline V gene has CDR1 SEHNR and CDR2 FQNEAQ (reference sequence). V lost 11 bases and J 8 bases, leaving 18 bases between the germline ends.

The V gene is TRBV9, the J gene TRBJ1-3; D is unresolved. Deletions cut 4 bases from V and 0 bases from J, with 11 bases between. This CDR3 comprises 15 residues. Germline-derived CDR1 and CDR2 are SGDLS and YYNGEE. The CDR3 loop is CASSLGGSSGNTIYF. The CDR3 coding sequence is TGTGCCAGCAGCCTAGGCGGATCCTCTGGAAACACCATATATTTT. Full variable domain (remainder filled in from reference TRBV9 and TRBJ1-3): DSGVTQTPKHLITATGQRVTLRCSPRSGDLSVYWYQQSLDQGLQFLIQYYNGEERAKGNILERFSAQQFPDLHSELNLSSLELGDSALYFCASSLGGSSGNTIYFGEGSWLTVV.

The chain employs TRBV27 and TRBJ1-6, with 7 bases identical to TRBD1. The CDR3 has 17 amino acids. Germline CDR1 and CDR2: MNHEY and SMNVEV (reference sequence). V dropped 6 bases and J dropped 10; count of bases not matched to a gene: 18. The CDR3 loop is CASSSSETGREQSPLHF. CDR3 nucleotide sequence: TGTGCCAGCAGCTCATCAGAGACAGGGAGGGAACAATCACCCCTCCACTTT.

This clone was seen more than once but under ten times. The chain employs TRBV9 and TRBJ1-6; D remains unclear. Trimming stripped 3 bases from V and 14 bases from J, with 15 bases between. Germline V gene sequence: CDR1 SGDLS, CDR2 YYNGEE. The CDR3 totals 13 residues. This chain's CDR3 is CASSEESPSALHF. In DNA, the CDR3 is TGTGCCAGCAGCGAGGAGAGTCCGTCGGCCCTCCACTTT.

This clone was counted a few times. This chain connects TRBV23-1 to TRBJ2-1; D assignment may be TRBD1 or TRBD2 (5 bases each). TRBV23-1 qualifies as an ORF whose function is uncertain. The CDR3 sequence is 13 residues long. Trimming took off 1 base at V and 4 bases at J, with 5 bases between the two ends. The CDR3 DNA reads TGCGCCAGCAGTCAATGGGGGTACAATGAGCAGTTCTTC. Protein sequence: CASSQWGYNEQFF.

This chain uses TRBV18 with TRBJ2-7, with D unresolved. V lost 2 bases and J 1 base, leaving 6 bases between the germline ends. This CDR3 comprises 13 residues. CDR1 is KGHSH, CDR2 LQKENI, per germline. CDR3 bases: TGTGCCAGCTCACCATCGACATCCTACGAGCAGTACTTC. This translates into CASSPSTSYEQYF.

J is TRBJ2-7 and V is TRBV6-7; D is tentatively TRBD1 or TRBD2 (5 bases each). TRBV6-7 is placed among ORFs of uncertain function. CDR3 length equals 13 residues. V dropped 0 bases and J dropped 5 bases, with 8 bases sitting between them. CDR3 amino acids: CASSYSGDDEQYF. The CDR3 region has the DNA TGTGCCAGCAGTTACTCAGGGGACGACGAGCAGTACTTC.